The 9 T cell receptor beta chains below come from one sample, sequenced in a study of T cells in localized non-small cell lung cancer. Clones were read by immunoSEQ multiplex PCR, and TCRdb kept only the in-frame ones, dropping some. Among 2,500 to 3,500 clones listed, 27% were seen once. Sequenced material: normal lung tissue next to the tumor, taken before any cancer treatment. The receptor source for this set is a man aged 40 to 70 with stage I lung adenocarcinoma.

This clone was observed a few times. The rearrangement links TRBV29-1 to TRBJ2-2; 9 nucleotides align to TRBD2. The germline CDR1 and CDR2 sequences are SQVTM and ANQGSEA. The CDR3 covers 14 residues. J gave up 2 bases and V 7 bases, and 5 bases lay outside the gene matches. The CDR3 DNA sequence: TGCAGCGCCTGGACTAGCGCTAACACCGGGGAGCTGTTTTTT. The encoded protein is CSAWTSANTGELFF.

The chain uses TRBV23-1 and TRBJ2-1, with unresolved D. TRBV23-1 is designated an ORF whose function remains uncertain. The CDR3 covers 16 residues. V lost 5 bases, J lost 1 base, and 15 bases lay in between. The CDR3 sequence: CASSRADNISYNEQFF. The DNA of the CDR3 is TGCGCCAGCAGTAGGGCAGACAACATTTCCTACAATGAGCAGTTCTTC.

The chain carries TRBV11-3 and TRBJ2-7, with D possibly TRBD1 on 5 matching bases. Trimming removed 5 bases from V and 0 bases from J, with 14 bases in between. The germline CDR1 and CDR2 sequences are SGHNT and YENEEA. The length of the CDR3 is 15 residues. The CDR3 bases are TGTGCCAGCAGCCCGCTACAGGTCCTCTCCTACGAGCAGTACTTC. It encodes CASSPLQVLSYEQYF.

V gene TRBV19 combines with J gene TRBJ1-5; possible D gene TRBD1, 6 bases. The CDR3 runs 16 residues. Germline CDR1 is LNHDA and CDR2 is SQIVND (reference sequence). The germline V and J ends were trimmed by 2 bases and 5 bases, with 16 bases remaining between them. The CDR3 region has the DNA TGTGCCAGTAGTATAAGGCGGGGACAAGCATATCAGCCCCAGCATTTT. Residues: CASSIRRGQAYQPQHF.

This chain uses TRBV30 with TRBJ2-2, with D unresolved. CDR3 size: 11 residues. Germline assignment: CDR1 GTSNPN and CDR2 SVGIG (reference sequence). The germline V and J ends were trimmed by 2 bases and 7 bases, with 5 bases remaining between them. The CDR3 here is CAWSYVGELFF. The CDR3 coding sequence is TGTGCCTGGAGTTATGTCGGGGAGCTGTTTTTT.

V gene TRBV6-8 combines with J gene TRBJ1-5; possibly TRBD1 for D (5 bases). CDR3 length: 18 amino acids. V was cut by 2 bases and J by 5 bases, with 22 bases left in between. Germline V lookup: CDR1 MNHGY, CDR2 SAAAGT. The CDR3 loop reads CASSYPRPAGTSHQPQHF. CDR3 sequence (DNA): TGTGCCAGCAGTTACCCGCGCCCGGCGGGGACCTCTCATCAGCCCCAGCATTTT.

This clone ranks as large. V is TRBV4-1 and J is TRBJ1-2; D may be TRBD1 (5 bases). V lost 2 bases and J 7 bases, leaving 11 bases between the germline ends. The CDR3 extends over 13 amino acids. Germline CDR1 MGHRA, CDR2 YSYEKL. The CDR3 DNA follows: TGCGCCAGCAGCCAACTCGAAAGGGGTGGCTACACCTTC. This encodes CASSQLERGGYTF.

This clone is deemed medium-sized. J is TRBJ2-7 and V is TRBV6-8; TRBD2 aligns across 9 bases. From germline, CDR1 is MNHGY and CDR2 SAAAGT. The CDR3 has 15 residues. V dropped 0 bases and J dropped 2; count of bases not matched to a gene: 2. The CDR3 reads CASSYSSSGTYEQYV. In DNA, the CDR3 is TGTGCCAGCAGTTACTCGTCTAGCGGGACCTACGAGCAGTACGTC.

This clone has more than one count but fewer than ten. The chain combines TRBV6-8 with TRBJ1-5; TRBD1 agrees at 8 bases. V was pared by 2 bases and J by 4 bases, with 13 bases of the junction left unmatched. The CDR3 contains 18 residues. Germline V gene lookup returns CDR1 MNHGY and CDR2 SAAAGT. CDR3 coding DNA: TGTGCCAGCAGTTACCAGACAGGGGTCACGTACCATAATCAGCCCCAGCATTTT. Protein: CASSYQTGVTYHNQPQHF.